This T cell receptor beta chain stems from a study of blood T cell repertoires in COVID-19. Measured with immunoSEQ multiplex PCR; TCRdb has only the in-frame clones, and not every one. The sample records some 200,000 clones, 75% to 90% being singletons. Germline values: CDR1 SGHVS, CDR2 FQNEAQ. V was trimmed by 3 bases and J by 1 base, leaving 6 bases between them. This CDR3 region has 13 residues. The source material was PBMCs or T cells enriched from blood (not recorded which). This receptor was identified in a woman aged 18 to 35 in a cohort exposed to, infected with or recovered from COVID-19 (not recorded which). The J gene is TRBJ1-2, the V gene TRBV7-8; TRBD1 is a possible D gene (6 bases). For the CDR3, the DNA is TGTGCCAGCAGCTTCAGGGGTAACTATGGCTACACCTTC. It encodes CASSFRGNYGYTF.